The sequence of this T cell receptor (beta chain) was determined in a study of CD8 T cells in ankylosing spondylitis. On this clonotype itself: Its target is unknown.

The germline gives CDR1 MNHNS, CDR2 SASEGT. The V and J ends lost 2 bases and 0 bases respectively, with 9 bases between them. This CDR3 contains 15 residues. General study points: A motif in TCR beta, a set of roughly eight highly homologous variants, appeared characteristic of ankylosing spondylitis blood.

Each CDR3 protein is one row after TCRdb ran MiXCR on the 5' RACE reads. In the table there are roughly 700,000 distinct CDR3 sequences, around 20% of which are singletons. The source material was blood, either unsorted or a sorted T cell fraction (not recorded which). The TCR originated in a male donor with ankylosing spondylitis. The chain has TRBV6-1 and TRBJ2-3; D gene unclear. CDR3 DNA: TGTGCCAGCAGTGAACTGAGAGATAGCACAGATACGCAGTATTTT. Translated: CASSELRDSTDTQYF.